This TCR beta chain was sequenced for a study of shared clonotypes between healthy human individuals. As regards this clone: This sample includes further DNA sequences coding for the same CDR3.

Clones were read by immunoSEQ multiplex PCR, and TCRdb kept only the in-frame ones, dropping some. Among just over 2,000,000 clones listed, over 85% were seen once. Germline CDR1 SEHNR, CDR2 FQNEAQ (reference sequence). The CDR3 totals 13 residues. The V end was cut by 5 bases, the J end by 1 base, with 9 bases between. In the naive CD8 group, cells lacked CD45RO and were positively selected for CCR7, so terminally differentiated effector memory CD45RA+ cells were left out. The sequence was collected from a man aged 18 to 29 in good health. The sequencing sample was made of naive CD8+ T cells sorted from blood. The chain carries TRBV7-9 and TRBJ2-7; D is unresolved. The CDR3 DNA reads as TGTGCCAGCAGCCCTGGGGTATCCTACGAGCAGTACTTC. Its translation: CASSPGVSYEQYF.